This entry is about one T cell receptor (beta chain). Time point specified: before trial treatment. Trimming stripped 1 base from V and 7 bases from J, with 7 bases between. The CDR3 is 12 residues long. In germline, CDR1 is SGHTA, CDR2 FQGNSA. These data originate in a study of low-dose radiotherapy and immunotherapy resistance in tumors. With a V-primer adapter and a constant-region primer, TCRs were amplified for 20 to 25 PCR cycles. TCRdb recomputed calls from the reads with MiXCR, one row per CDR3 protein. The sample records about 46,000 distinct CDR3 sequences, over 9.5% being singletons. The receptor's source is a female donor with ovarian cancer. This specimen was PBMCs, taken before treatment. V gene TRBV7-2 combines with J gene TRBJ1-2, with no clear D. The CDR3 bases are TGTGCCAGCAGCTTAGACGTAGCTGGCTACACCTTC. This gives the protein CASSLDVAGYTF.